Below, one TCR beta chain is given with its context. Only in-frame clones appear in the TCRdb table, and some are missing; sequencing was by immunoSEQ multiplex PCR. The table has approximately 12,000 clones, 65% to 80% seen once. The CDR3 has 13 amino acids. V was clipped by 4 bases and J by 4 bases, with 9 bases between them. The germline V gene has CDR1 SGHNT and CDR2 YYREEE (reference sequence). The record originates from a study of OX40 agonist ivuxolimab in advanced cancers. V usage is TRBV5-4 and J usage is TRBJ1-3, with a weak D call TRBD1 (5 bases). This sequence originates from an adult with an advanced solid tumor such as melanoma, head and neck, liver or kidney cancer. Sequencing used CD4+ or CD8+ T cells sorted from blood, obtained in a trial of the OX40 agonist ivuxolimab. The DNA for the CDR3 is TGTGCCAGCAGCCGGGGCTACGGAAACACCATATATTTT. Its translation is CASSRGYGNTIYF. The full variable domain, with the rest looked up from reference TRBV5-4 and TRBJ1-3, is ETGVTQSPTHLIKTRGQQVTLRCSSQSGHNTVSWYQQALGQGPQFIFQYYREEENGRGNFPPRFSGLQFPNYSSELNVNALELDDSALYLCASSRGYGNTIYFGEGSWLTVV.